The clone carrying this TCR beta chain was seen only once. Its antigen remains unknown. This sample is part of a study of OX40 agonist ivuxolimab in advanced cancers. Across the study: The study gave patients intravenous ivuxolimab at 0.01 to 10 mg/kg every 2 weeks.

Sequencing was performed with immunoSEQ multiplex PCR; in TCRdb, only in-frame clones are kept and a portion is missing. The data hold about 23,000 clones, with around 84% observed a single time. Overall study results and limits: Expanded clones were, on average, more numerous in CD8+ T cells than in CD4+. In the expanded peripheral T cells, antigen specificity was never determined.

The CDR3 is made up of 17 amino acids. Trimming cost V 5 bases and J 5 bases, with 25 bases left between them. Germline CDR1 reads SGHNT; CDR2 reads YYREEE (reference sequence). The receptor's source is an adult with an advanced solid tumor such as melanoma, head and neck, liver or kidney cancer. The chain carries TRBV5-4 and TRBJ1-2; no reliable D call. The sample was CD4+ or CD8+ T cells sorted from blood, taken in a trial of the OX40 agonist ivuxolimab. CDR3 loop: CASSYSTGPRYLYGYTF. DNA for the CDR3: TGTGCCAGCAGTTACTCGACTGGCCCTAGGTACTTGTATGGCTACACCTTC.